The clone carrying this T cell receptor (beta chain) was seen a few times. Its antigen is still unknown. This record belongs to a study of type 1 regulatory T cells. On the study more broadly: T-allo10 is an in vitro-generated, Tr1-enriched CD4 T cell product specific for alloantigen. General observations from the study: Type 1 regulatory T cells had a more restricted TCR repertoire than non-type 1 regulatory T cells.

Germline CDR1 GTSNPN, CDR2 SVGIG (reference sequence). Between the trimmed V and J ends, which lost 2 bases and 7 bases, there was a span of 14 bases. The CDR3 length is 14 residues. MiXCR, applied by TCRdb to the reads, yields one record per CDR3 protein. Of roughly 71,000 distinct CDR3 sequences listed, 20% to 25% were seen once; the top ten hold roughly 8%. This receptor was identified in a human donor in good health. The J gene is TRBJ1-4, the V gene TRBV30; D is undetermined. Material: cultured type 1 regulatory T (Tr1) cells, either the whole culture or a sorted fraction (not recorded which). This CDR3 is CAWSRRALREKLFF. For the CDR3, the DNA is TGTGCCTGGAGTAGACGGGCATTACGTGAAAAACTGTTTTTT. Variable domain in full (rest from reference TRBV30 and TRBJ1-4): SQTIHQWPATLVQPVGSPLSLECTVEGTSNPNLYWYRQAAGRGLQLLFYSVGIGQISSEVPQNLSASRPQDRQFILSSKKLLLSDSGFYLCAWSRRALREKLFFGSGTQLSVL.